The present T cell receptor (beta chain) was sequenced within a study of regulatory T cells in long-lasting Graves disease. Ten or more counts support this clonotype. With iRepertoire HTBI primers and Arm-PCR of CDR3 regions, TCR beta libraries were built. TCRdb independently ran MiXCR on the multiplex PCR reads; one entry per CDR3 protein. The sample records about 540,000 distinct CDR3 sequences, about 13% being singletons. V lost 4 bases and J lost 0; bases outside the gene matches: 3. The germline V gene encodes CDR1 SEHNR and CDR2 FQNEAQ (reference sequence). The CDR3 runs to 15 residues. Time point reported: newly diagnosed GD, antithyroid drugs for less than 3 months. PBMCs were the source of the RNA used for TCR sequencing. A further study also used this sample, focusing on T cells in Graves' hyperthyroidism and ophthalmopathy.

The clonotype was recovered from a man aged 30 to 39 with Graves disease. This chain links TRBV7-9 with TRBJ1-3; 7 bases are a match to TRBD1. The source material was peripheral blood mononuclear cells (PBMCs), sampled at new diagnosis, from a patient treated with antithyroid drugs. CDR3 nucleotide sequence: TGTGCCAGCAGCTCACAGGGGAGCTCTGGAAACACCATATATTTT. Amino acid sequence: CASSSQGSSGNTIYF.